Each of the 30 T cell receptor beta chains below was sequenced from the same sample in a study of cytomegalovirus exposure and HLA in healthy donors. PCR involved 60 Vbeta and 13 Jbeta primers. The repertoire was sequenced with immunoSEQ multiplex PCR; TCRdb's copy has only in-frame clones and lacks some. In the table there are fewer than 95,000 clones, less than 80% of which are singletons. Sequencing used PBMCs. These receptors originate from a woman aged 50 to 65 in good health and CMV-seropositive.

CDR3 sequence (DNA): TGTGCCAGCAGTGGTTCGGGGGGGTGGACCGGGGAGCTGTTTTTT. This sequence encodes CASSGSGGWTGELFF. The rearrangement links TRBV9 to TRBJ2-2, with 8 bases identical to TRBD2. With V trimmed by 5 bases and J by 5 bases, 8 bases remained unmatched. Germline CDR1 is SGDLS and CDR2 is YYNGEE. The CDR3 covers 15 residues.

The V and J genes are TRBV6-1 and TRBJ1-3; TRBD1 is a possible D gene (6 bases). This CDR3 comprises 15 residues. The ends were cut back, 6 bases at V and 0 bases at J, with 12 bases in the middle. The germline V gene has CDR1 MNHNS and CDR2 SASEGT. The CDR3 DNA reads as TGTGCCAGCAGCTTTGACAGGACCTCTGGAAACACCATATATTTT. This sequence encodes CASSFDRTSGNTIYF.

The CDR3 DNA sequence: TGCAGCGTTGCTGGACAGGGGGCAGATGGCTACACCTTC. It translates to CSVAGQGADGYTF. The genes are TRBV29-1 and TRBJ1-2, with 11 bases fitting TRBD1. Germline CDR1 reads SQVTM; CDR2 reads ANQGSEA. The CDR3 contains 13 residues. Trimming took 4 bases from V and 6 from J; bases not matched to a gene: 4.

The V and J genes are TRBV5-1 and TRBJ2-2, with 8 bases lining up with TRBD2. The length of the CDR3 is 14 residues. Per germline, CDR1 SGHRS and CDR2 YFSETQ. Unmatched junction bases numbered 6, after V lost 4 bases and J lost 7 bases. The CDR3 here is CASSRGGPDGELFF. For the CDR3, the DNA is TGCGCCAGCAGCCGGGGGGGGCCTGACGGGGAGCTGTTTTTT.

The chain links TRBV30 to TRBJ2-7; no firm D call. With 0 bases removed from V and 9 bases from J, the gap between germline ends came to 12 bases. Germline-derived CDR1 and CDR2 are GTSNPN and SVGIG (reference sequence). The length of the CDR3 is 12 residues. CDR3 residues: CAWSVGGHAQYF. CDR3 nucleotide sequence: TGTGCCTGGAGTGTAGGTGGGCATGCGCAGTACTTC.

The CDR3 sequence: CASSPKAFSYEQYF. CDR3 in DNA: TGTGCCAGCAGCCCCAAAGCCTTCTCCTACGAGCAGTACTTC. This sequence joins TRBV9 and TRBJ2-7; D is undetermined. V was trimmed by 4 bases and J by 0 bases, leaving 11 bases between them. This CDR3 is 14 amino acids long. Germline V gene sequence: CDR1 SGDLS, CDR2 YYNGEE.

The V and J genes are TRBV6-5 and TRBJ2-3, with a weak D call TRBD2 (6 bases). Trimming removed 6 bases from V and 4 bases from J, with 11 bases in between. Germline CDR1 MNHEY, CDR2 SVGAGI. The CDR3 is 13 residues long. The CDR3 DNA is TGTGCCAGCAGCCGACTAGGGGCAGATACGCAGTATTTT. Its protein product is CASSRLGADTQYF.

This clone was counted once. The chain is built from TRBV6-6 and TRBJ1-2; 8 nucleotides align to TRBD1. Germline lookup yields CDR1 MNHNY and CDR2 SVGAGI (reference sequence). This CDR3 region has 13 residues. J gave up 4 bases and V 6 bases, and 4 bases lay outside the gene matches. As DNA, the CDR3 is TGTGCCAGCAGAGAACAGGGGGGCTATGGCTACACCTTC. Its protein is CASREQGGYGYTF.

This sequence joins TRBV13 and TRBJ2-5; maybe TRBD2 (6 bases). The V gene lost 2 bases and the J gene lost 5 bases, with 9 bases spanning the gap. The V gene's germline CDR1 is PRHDT and CDR2 FYEKMQ (reference sequence). The CDR3 covers 13 residues. The CDR3 sequence: CASSLIGGETQYF. The CDR3 bases are TGTGCCAGCAGCTTAATCGGGGGTGAGACCCAGTACTTC. Drawing the rest from reference TRBV13 and TRBJ2-5, the complete variable domain is AAGVIQSPRHLIKEKRETATLKCYPIPRHDTVYWYQQGPGQDPQFLISFYEKMQSDKGSIPDRFSAQQFSDYHSELNMSSLELGDSALYFCASSLIGGETQYFGPGTRLLVL.

DNA of the CDR3: TGTGCCAGCAGCCAAGAATTGGGGCTAGGGTCACCCCTCCACTTT. This encodes CASSQELGLGSPLHF. J is TRBJ1-6 and V is TRBV4-2, with TRBD1 as a possible D gene (5 bases). Germline lookup yields CDR1 LGHNA and CDR2 YNFKEQ. V shed 0 bases and J shed 10 bases, with 13 bases lying between them. This CDR3 is 15 amino acids long.

Worth noting for this clone: Other DNA sequences of this sample code for an identical CDR3. This rearrangement joins TRBV18 to TRBJ1-1; 12 bases fit TRBD1. V gave up 3 bases and J gave up 2 bases; unmatched junction bases: 4. This CDR3 comprises 16 residues. The germline CDR1 and CDR2 sequences are KGHSH and LQKENI. CDR3 amino acids: CASSPGTGGRNTEAFF. CDR3 nucleotide sequence: TGTGCCAGCTCACCCGGGACAGGGGGCCGAAACACTGAAGCTTTCTTT.

In this sample, this clone turned up a few times. J is TRBJ2-7 and V is TRBV2; the D gene is possibly TRBD1 (6 bases). CDR1 is SNHLY and CDR2 is FYNNEI in the germline V gene. V was pared by 6 bases and J by 2 bases, with 14 bases between. This CDR3 is 14 amino acids long. CDR3 in DNA: TGTGCCAGCAGGCCACAGGACAGTCCCTACGAGCAGTACTTC. It encodes CASRPQDSPYEQYF.

This clone came up a few times. V gene TRBV4-2 combines with J gene TRBJ1-2, with 7 bases aligning to TRBD1. Germline CDR1 is LGHNA and CDR2 is YNFKEQ. V shed 0 bases, J shed 6 bases, and the junction held 7 bases outside the gene matches. CDR3 size: 15 residues. The CDR3, as DNA: TGTGCCAGCAGCCAAGATTGGCACAGGGGTGATGGCTACACCTTC. This gives the protein CASSQDWHRGDGYTF.

The V gene is TRBV5-1, the J gene TRBJ1-1; D not resolved. Trimming left V 0 bases short and J 4 bases short, with 10 bases between. Germline V gene sequence: CDR1 SGHRS, CDR2 YFSETQ. This CDR3 has 14 amino acids. CDR3 bases: TGCGCCAGCAGCTTGGAACCGGAGGCCACTGAAGCTTTCTTT. The encoded protein is CASSLEPEATEAFF.

The V gene is TRBV30, the J gene TRBJ2-7, with 7 bases lining up with TRBD2. Germline loops: CDR1 GTSNPN, CDR2 SVGIG (reference sequence). The V gene end was trimmed by 2 bases and the J gene end by 6 bases; junction bases not matched to a gene: 7. The CDR3 is 13 amino acids. The CDR3 bases are TGTGCCTGGAGTCGGGGGGTTGCGGGCGAGCAGTACTTC. Its protein is CAWSRGVAGEQYF.

The V gene is TRBV5-1, the J gene TRBJ2-7, with TRBD2 matching 12 bases. The CDR3 is 15 amino acids. J was trimmed by 2 bases and V by 5 bases; bases with no gene match: 5. The germline CDR1 and CDR2 sequences are SGHRS and YFSETQ. CDR3 in DNA: TGCGCCAGCAGAACCACTAGCGGGGGGCCCTACGAGCAGTACTTC. This gives the protein CASRTTSGGPYEQYF.

The J gene is TRBJ1-5, the V gene TRBV6-5; D remains ambiguous. V was trimmed by 4 bases and J by 5 bases, leaving 3 bases between them. The CDR3 has 11 amino acids. Germline V gene data show CDR1 as MNHEY and CDR2 as SVGAGI. The CDR3 DNA sequence: TGTGCCAGCAGTTTCGATCAGCCCCAGCATTTT. It codes for CASSFDQPQHF.

The CDR3 DNA follows: TGTGCCAGCAGCCGAAAAGACAGGGGAGATAATGAAAAACTGTTTTTT. Translating gives CASSRKDRGDNEKLFF. This chain connects TRBV4-2 to TRBJ1-4; 8 bases are shared with TRBD1. Germline lookup yields CDR1 LGHNA and CDR2 YNFKEQ. Losses at the gene ends were 4 bases for V and 4 bases for J; bases not matched to a gene: 8. CDR3 length: 16 amino acids.

The chain combines TRBV6-1 with TRBJ2-1, with 10 bases identical to TRBD2. The germline V gene has CDR1 MNHNS and CDR2 SASEGT. This CDR3 spans 15 amino acids. J gave up 3 bases and V 4 bases, and 3 bases lay outside the gene matches. CDR3: CASSVERGGYNEQFF. The CDR3 DNA reads TGTGCCAGCAGTGTAGAGCGGGGGGGCTACAATGAGCAGTTCTTC.

The chain links TRBV5-5 to TRBJ1-1; TRBD1 agrees at 9 bases. Germline loops: CDR1 SGHKS, CDR2 YYEKEE (reference sequence). Germline trimming cut 1 base from V and 5 bases from J; bases unmatched to any gene: 9. CDR3 length: 16 amino acids. CDR3 DNA: TGTGCCAGCAGCTTGCTAACAGGGGGCCTGGGAACTGAAGCTTTCTTT. This codes for CASSLLTGGLGTEAFF.

The rearrangement links TRBV13 to TRBJ1-6, with no clear D. Trimming pared 5 bases from V and 3 bases from J, leaving 11 bases between. The CDR3 consists of 15 residues. The germline CDR1 and CDR2 sequences are PRHDT and FYEKMQ (reference sequence). In DNA, the CDR3 is TGTGCCAGCAGCCCCGGACTGGACTATAATTCACCCCTCCACTTT. As protein: CASSPGLDYNSPLHF.

The chain combines TRBV5-1 with TRBJ1-6; 9 bases align to TRBD1. The V and J ends lost 5 bases and 7 bases, in that order; junction bases with no gene match: 7. CDR1 SGHRS and CDR2 YFSETQ come from the germline V gene. This CDR3 comprises 15 residues. The CDR3 region is CASSSRTGANSPLHF. CDR3 coding DNA: TGCGCCAGCAGTTCTCGGACAGGGGCCAATTCACCCCTCCACTTT.

The chain uses TRBV2 and TRBJ1-3, with 8 bases aligning to TRBD1. CDR3 length equals 13 residues. Germline CDR1 and CDR2: SNHLY and FYNNEI. Losses at the gene ends were 7 bases for V and 8 bases for J; bases not matched to a gene: 7. The CDR3: CASTGQGRDTIYF. Written as DNA, the CDR3 is TGTGCCAGCACTGGACAGGGAAGGGACACCATATATTTT. Using reference TRBV2 and TRBJ1-3 for the parts outside the CDR3, the full variable domain is EPEVTQTPSHQVTQMGQEVILRCVPISNHLYFYWYRQILGQKVEFLVSFYNNEISEKSEIFDDQFSVERPDGSNFTLKIRSTKLEDSAMYFCASTGQGRDTIYFGEGSWLTVV.

This chain connects TRBV10-3 to TRBJ2-7; 8 positions match TRBD2. CDR3 length: 15 amino acids. CDR1 is ENHRY and CDR2 is SYGVKD in the germline V gene. Trimming cost V 4 bases and J 0 bases; bases outside gene matches: 5. CDR3 bases: TGTGCCATCAGTGTACAAGCGGGGGCCTCCTACGAGCAGTACTTC. Protein: CAISVQAGASYEQYF.

The V gene is TRBV28, the J gene TRBJ2-3, with 7 bases fitting TRBD1. The CDR3 is 15 residues long. The germline CDR1 and CDR2 sequences are MDHEN and SYDVKM. Trimming at V came to 4 bases and at J to 2 bases, leaving 6 bases not matched to a gene. In nucleotides, the CDR3 is TGTGCCAGCAGTTCACAGGGGCGGAACACAGATACGCAGTATTTT. Residues: CASSSQGRNTDTQYF.

CDR3 protein: CASSQDLWNTEAFF. CDR3 in DNA: TGCGCCAGCAGCCAAGATCTCTGGAACACTGAAGCTTTCTTT. The V call is TRBV4-3, the J call TRBJ1-1; D gene unclear. This CDR3 comprises 14 residues. V was cut by 0 bases and J by 1 base, with 6 bases left in between. Germline values: CDR1 LGHNA, CDR2 YSLEER.

The J gene is TRBJ2-7, the V gene TRBV2, with 8 bases aligning to TRBD1. Germline V gene data show CDR1 as SNHLY and CDR2 as FYNNEI. V was clipped by 5 bases and J by 1 base; unmatched bases: 1. The CDR3 extends over 13 amino acids. This CDR3 is CASSWTGSYEQYF. CDR3 DNA sequence: TGTGCCAGCAGTTGGACAGGGTCCTACGAGCAGTACTTC.

This clone was observed once. This rearrangement joins TRBV6-5 to TRBJ2-3; no clear D gene. Trimming removed 5 bases at V and 7 bases at J, with 16 bases between. The germline gives CDR1 MNHEY, CDR2 SVGAGI. This CDR3 comprises 14 residues. The CDR3 here is CASSPTPGVYTQYF. The CDR3 DNA sequence: TGTGCCAGCAGTCCCACCCCGGGTGTCTATACGCAGTATTTT.

The V gene is TRBV10-1, the J gene TRBJ2-5; possible D gene TRBD1, 6 bases. The germline V gene encodes CDR1 WNHNN and CDR2 SYGVQD (reference sequence). V was clipped by 3 bases and J by 1 base, with 9 bases between them. This CDR3 has 14 amino acids. Here the CDR3 DNA reads TGCGCCAGCAGTGACCGGGACATCCAAGAGACCCAGTACTTC. Translated: CASSDRDIQETQYF.

The chain uses TRBV7-2 and TRBJ1-1; a weak D match, TRBD1 (6 bases). V was shortened by 2 bases and J by 3 bases, with 13 bases between the two germline ends. Germline lookup yields CDR1 SGHTA and CDR2 FQGNSA. This CDR3 spans 15 amino acids. As DNA, the CDR3 is TGTGCCAGCAGCTTAAGGGGGAATCTGGACACTGAAGCTTTCTTT. This translates into CASSLRGNLDTEAFF.